The clone carrying this T cell receptor (beta chain) was found a few times. Its antigen is currently unknown. The data originate from a study of beta chain features in type 1 diabetes. Background on the study: Age, gender and cell yields were alike across patients and healthy donors. Findings and caveats of the study: Type 1 diabetes patients showed a moderate but significant shortening of TCRB CDR3s in all four CD4+ subsets. Unsettled here was the matter of whether HLA type influences TCRB rearrangement. In type 1 diabetes patients, VDJ junctions had fewer insertions; deletions at these junctions were more frequent.

This CDR3 spans 19 amino acids. Of the isolated RNA, all was reverse transcribed, and so the sequenced material was expressed TCRB transcripts. Produced via immunoSEQ multiplex PCR; TCRdb's table is partial and in-frame only. The sample includes hundreds of thousands of clones, roughly 13% seen only once; the top ten take less than 0.04%. This rearrangement joins TRBV21-1 to TRBJ2-3; the table's D call of TRBD1 was not tested on the DNA. TRBV21-1 is termed a pseudogene. Sequencing was done on a sample of naive CD4+ T cells from blood. The TCR sequence derives from a man aged 18-30 years with type 1 diabetes. Here the CDR3 reads CASSKALYGTGLGTDTQYF. The CDR3, as DNA: TGTGCCAGCAGCAAAGCGCTTTATGGGACAGGGCTAGGCACAGATACGCAGTATTTT.